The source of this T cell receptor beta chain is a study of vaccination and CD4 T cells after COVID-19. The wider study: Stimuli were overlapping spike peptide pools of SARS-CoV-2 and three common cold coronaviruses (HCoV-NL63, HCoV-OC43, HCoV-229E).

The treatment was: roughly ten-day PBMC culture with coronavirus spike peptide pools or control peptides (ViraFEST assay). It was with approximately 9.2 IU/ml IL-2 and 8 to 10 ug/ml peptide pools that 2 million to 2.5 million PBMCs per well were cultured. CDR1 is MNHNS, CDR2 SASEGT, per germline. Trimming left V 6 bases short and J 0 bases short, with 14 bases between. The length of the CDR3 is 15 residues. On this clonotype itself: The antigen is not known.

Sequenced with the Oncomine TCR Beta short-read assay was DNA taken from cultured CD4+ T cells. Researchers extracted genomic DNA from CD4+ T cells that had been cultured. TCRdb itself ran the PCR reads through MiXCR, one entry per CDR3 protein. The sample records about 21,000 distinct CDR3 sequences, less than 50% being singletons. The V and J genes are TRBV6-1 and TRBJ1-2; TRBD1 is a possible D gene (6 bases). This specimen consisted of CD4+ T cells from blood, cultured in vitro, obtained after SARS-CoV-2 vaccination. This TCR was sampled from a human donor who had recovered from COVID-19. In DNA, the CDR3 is TGTGCCAGCAGCCTAGCACAGGGCGCTAACTATGGCTACACCTTC. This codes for CASSLAQGANYGYTF.